This TCR beta chain is drawn from a study of cytomegalovirus exposure and HLA in healthy donors. This clone was detected only once. The primer mix had 60 Vbeta and 13 Jbeta primers. The assay was immunoSEQ multiplex PCR, and TCRdb's table has in-frame clones only and misses some. The repertoire has 140,000 or so clones, roughly 86% of them found once; the top ten carry about 0.51%. The CDR3 is made up of 16 amino acids. V shed 4 bases and J 6 bases; nucleotides not matched to a gene: 10. CDR1 is MDHEN and CDR2 is SYDVKM in the germline V gene. The sequence was obtained from a woman aged 35 to 49 in good health and CMV-seronegative. The sequenced material came from PBMCs. This chain links TRBV28 with TRBJ1-4, with 8 bases identical to TRBD1. This CDR3 reads CASSSYSGQEHEKLFF. The DNA for the CDR3 is TGTGCCAGCAGTTCCTACTCGGGACAGGAACATGAAAAACTGTTTTTT.